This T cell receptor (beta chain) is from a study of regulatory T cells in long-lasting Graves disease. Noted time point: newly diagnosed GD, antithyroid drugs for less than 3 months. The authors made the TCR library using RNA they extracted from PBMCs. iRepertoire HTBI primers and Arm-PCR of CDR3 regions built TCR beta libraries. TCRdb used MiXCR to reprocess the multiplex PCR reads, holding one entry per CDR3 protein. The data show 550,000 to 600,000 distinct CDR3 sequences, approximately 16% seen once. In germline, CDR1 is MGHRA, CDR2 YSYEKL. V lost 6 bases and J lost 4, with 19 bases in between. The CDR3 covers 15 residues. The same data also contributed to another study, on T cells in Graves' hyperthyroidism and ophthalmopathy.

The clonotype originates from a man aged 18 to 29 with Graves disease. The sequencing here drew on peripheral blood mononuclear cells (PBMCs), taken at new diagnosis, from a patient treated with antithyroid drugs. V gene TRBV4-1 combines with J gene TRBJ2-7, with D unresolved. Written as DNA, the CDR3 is TGCGCCAGCAGGGTCGGCGTTGGGGTACCATACGAGCAGTACTTC. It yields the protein CASRVGVGVPYEQYF.